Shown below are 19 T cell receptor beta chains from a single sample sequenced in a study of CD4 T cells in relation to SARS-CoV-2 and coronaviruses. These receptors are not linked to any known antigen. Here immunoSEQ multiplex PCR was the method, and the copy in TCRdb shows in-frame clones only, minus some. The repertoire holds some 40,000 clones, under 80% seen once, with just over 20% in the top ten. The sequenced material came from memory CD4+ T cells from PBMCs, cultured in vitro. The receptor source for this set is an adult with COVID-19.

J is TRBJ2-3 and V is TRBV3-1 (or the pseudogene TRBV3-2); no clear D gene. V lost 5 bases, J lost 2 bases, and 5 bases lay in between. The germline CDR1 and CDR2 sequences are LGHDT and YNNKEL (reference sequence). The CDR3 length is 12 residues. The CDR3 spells CASSYITDTQYF. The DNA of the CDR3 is TGTGCCAGCAGCTATATCACAGATACGCAGTATTTT.

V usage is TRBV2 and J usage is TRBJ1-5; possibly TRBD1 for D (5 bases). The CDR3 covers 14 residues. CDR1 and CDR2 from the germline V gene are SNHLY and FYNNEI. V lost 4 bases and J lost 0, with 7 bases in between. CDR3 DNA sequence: TGTGCCAGCAGTGCAGGGAGTAGCAATCAGCCCCAGCATTTT. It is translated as CASSAGSSNQPQHF.

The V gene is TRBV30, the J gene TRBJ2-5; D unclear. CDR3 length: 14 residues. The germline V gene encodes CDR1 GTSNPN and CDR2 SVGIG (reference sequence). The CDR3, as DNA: TGTGGATCCCGAGGTAGGGAACGAAGAGATACCCAGTACTTC. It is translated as CGSRGRERRDTQYF.

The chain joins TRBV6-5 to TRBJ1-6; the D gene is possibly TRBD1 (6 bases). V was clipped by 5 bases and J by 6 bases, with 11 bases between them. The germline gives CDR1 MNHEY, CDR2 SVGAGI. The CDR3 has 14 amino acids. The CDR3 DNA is TGTGCCAGCAGTACCAGGGGTTTTAATTCACCCCTCCACTTT. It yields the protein CASSTRGFNSPLHF.

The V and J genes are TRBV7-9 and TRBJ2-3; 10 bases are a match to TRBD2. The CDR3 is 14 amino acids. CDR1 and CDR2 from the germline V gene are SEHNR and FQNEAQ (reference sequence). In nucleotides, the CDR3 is TGTGCAGCGGGAGGGCCGAGTAGGGCAGATACGCAGTATTTT. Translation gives CAAGGPSRADTQYF.

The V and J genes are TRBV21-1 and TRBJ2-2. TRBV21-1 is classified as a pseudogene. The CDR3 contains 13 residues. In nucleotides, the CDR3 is TGTGCCAGCCCAAGGCTGGTACCCGGGGAGCTGTTTTTT. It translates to CASPRLVPGELFF.

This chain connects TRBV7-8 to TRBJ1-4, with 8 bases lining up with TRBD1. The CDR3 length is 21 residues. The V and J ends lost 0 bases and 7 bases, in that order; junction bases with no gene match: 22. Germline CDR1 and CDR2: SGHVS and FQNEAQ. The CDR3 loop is CASSLARMPWPGQGKSEKLFF. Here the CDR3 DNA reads TGTGCCAGCAGCTTAGCGCGGATGCCCTGGCCCGGACAGGGAAAGAGTGAAAAACTGTTTTTT.

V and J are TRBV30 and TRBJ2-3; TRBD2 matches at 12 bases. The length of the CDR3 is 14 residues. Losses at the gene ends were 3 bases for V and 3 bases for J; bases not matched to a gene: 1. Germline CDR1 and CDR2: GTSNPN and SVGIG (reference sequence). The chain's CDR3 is CAWRLAGGTDTQYF. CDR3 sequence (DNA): TGTGCCTGGAGGCTAGCGGGAGGGACAGATACGCAGTATTTT.

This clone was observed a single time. The CDR3: CRPRYDTQYF. DNA of the CDR3: TGCAGACCACGATACGATACGCAGTATTTT. V usage is TRBV29-1 and J usage is TRBJ2-3; the D is unclear. Per germline, CDR1 SQVTM and CDR2 ANQGSEA. The CDR3 has 10 amino acids.

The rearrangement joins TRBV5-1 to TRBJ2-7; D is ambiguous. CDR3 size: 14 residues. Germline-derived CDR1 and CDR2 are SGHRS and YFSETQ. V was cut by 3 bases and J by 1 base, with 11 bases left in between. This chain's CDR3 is CASSSNPVSYEQYF. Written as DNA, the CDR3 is TGCGCCAGCAGCTCCAATCCAGTGTCCTACGAGCAGTACTTC.

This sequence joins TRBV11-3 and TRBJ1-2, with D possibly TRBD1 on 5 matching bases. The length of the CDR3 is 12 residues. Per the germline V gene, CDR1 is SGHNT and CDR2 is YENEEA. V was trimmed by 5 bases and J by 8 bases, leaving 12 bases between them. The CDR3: CASSDGTRGYTF. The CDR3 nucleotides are TGTGCCAGCAGCGACGGGACCAGGGGCTACACCTTC.

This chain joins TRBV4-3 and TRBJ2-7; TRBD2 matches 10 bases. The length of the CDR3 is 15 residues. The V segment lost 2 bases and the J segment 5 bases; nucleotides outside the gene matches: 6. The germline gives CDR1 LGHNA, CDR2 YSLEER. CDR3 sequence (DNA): TGCGCCAGCAGCCAATTTAGCGGGAGGCTCAACGAGCAGTACTTC. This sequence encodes CASSQFSGRLNEQYF.

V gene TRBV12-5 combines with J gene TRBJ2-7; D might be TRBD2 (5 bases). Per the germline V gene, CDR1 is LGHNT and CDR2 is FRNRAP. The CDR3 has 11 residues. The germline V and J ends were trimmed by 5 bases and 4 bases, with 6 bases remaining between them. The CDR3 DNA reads TGTGCTAGTGGTACGGGATACGAGCAGTACTTC. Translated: CASGTGYEQYF.

The CDR3, as DNA: TGTGCCAGCAGCCTTTACACAGATACGCAGTATTTT. Translating gives CASSLYTDTQYF. The genes are TRBV5-8 and TRBJ2-3; D not resolved. Trimming left V 4 bases short and J 2 bases short, with 5 bases between. In germline, CDR1 is SGHTS, CDR2 YDEGEE. This CDR3 spans 12 amino acids. The full variable domain, completed using reference TRBV5-8 and TRBJ2-3, is EAGVTQSPTHLIKTRGQQATLRCSPISGHTSVYWYQQALGLGLQFLLWYDEGEERNRGNFPPRFSGRQFPNYSSELNVNALELEDSALYLCASSLYTDTQYFGPGTRLTVL.

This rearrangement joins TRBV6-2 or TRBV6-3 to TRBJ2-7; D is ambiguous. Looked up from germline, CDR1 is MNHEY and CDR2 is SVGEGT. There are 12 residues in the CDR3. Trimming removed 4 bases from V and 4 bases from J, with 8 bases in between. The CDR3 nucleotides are TGTGCCAGCAGTTGGAACCCATACGAGCAGTACTTC. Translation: CASSWNPYEQYF.

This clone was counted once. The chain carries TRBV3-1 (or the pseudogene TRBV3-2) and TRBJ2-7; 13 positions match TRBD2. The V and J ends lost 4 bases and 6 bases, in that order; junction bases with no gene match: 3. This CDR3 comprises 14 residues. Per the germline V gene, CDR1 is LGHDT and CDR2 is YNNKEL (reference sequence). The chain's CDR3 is CASSRGTSGIEQYF. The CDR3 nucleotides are TGTGCCAGCAGCCGTGGGACTAGCGGGATCGAGCAGTACTTC.

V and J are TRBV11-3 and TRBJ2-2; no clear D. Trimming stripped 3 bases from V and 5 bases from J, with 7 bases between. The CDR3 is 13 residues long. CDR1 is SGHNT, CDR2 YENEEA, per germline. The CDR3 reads CASSLQQTGELFF. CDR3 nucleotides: TGTGCCAGCAGCTTGCAGCAAACCGGGGAGCTGTTTTTT.

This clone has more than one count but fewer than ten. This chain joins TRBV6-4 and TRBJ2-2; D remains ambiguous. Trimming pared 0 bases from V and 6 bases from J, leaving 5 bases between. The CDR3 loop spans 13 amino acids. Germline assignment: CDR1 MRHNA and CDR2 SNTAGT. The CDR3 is CASSDSSAGELFF. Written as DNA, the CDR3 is TGTGCCAGCAGTGACTCCAGCGCCGGGGAGCTGTTTTTT.

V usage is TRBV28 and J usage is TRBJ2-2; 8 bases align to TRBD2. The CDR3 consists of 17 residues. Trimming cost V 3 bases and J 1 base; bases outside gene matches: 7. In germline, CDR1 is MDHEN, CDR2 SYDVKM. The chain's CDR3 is CASSFTGLAGNTGELFF. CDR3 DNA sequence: TGTGCCAGCAGTTTTACGGGTCTAGCGGGGAACACCGGGGAGCTGTTTTTT. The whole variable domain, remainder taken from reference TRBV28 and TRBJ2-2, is DVKVTQSSRYLVKRTGEKVFLECVQDMDHENMFWYRQDPGLGLRLIYFSYDVKMKEKGDIPEGYSVSREKKERFSLILESASTNQTSMYLCASSFTGLAGNTGELFFGEGSRLTVL.